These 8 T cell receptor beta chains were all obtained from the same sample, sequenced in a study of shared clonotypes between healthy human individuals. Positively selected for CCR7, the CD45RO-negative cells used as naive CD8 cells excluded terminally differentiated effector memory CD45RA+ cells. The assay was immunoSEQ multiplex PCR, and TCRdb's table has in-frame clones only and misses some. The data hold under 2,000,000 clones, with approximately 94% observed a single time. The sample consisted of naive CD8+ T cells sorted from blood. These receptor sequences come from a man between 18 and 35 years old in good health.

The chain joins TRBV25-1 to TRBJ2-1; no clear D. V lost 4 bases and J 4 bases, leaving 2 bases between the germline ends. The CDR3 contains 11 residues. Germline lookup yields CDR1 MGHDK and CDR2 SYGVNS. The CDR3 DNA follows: TGTGCCAGCAGTGTTTACAATGAGCAGTTCTTC. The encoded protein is CASSVYNEQFF.

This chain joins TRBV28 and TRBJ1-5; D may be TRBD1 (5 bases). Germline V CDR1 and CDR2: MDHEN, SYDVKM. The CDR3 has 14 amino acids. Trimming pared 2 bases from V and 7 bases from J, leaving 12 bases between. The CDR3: CASSLKGLGQPQHF. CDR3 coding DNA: TGTGCCAGCAGTTTAAAGGGGCTCGGACAGCCCCAGCATTTT.

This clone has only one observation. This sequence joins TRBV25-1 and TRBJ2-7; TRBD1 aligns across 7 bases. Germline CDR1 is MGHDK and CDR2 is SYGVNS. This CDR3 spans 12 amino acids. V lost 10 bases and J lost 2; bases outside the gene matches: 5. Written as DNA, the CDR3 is TGTGCCACGGGACAGAATACCTACGAGCAGTACTTC. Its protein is CATGQNTYEQYF.

The CDR3 protein is CASSVDSSLEKLFF. CDR3 sequence (DNA): TGTGCCAGCAGCGTGGACAGCAGCCTCGAAAAACTGTTTTTT. The chain carries TRBV7-9 and TRBJ1-4; maybe TRBD1 (6 bases). Germline V lookup: CDR1 SEHNR, CDR2 FQNEAQ (reference sequence). This CDR3 contains 14 residues. Trimming cost V 5 bases and J 8 bases, with 15 bases left between them.

CDR3 coding DNA: TGTGCCAGCAGTTTAGCGGGGGCCTACACCGGGGAGCTGTTTTTT. It translates to CASSLAGAYTGELFF. This chain joins TRBV27 and TRBJ2-2; a weak D match, TRBD2 (7 bases). The V gene's germline CDR1 is MNHEY and CDR2 SMNVEV (reference sequence). With 2 bases removed from V and 3 bases from J, the gap between germline ends came to 10 bases. The CDR3 extends over 15 amino acids.

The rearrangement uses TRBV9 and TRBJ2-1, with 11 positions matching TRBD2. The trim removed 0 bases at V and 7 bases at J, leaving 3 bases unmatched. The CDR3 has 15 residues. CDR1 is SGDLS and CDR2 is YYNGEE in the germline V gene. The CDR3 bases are TGTGCCAGCAGCGTAGGGTCTAGCGGGGGGAATGAGCAGTTCTTC. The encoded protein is CASSVGSSGGNEQFF.

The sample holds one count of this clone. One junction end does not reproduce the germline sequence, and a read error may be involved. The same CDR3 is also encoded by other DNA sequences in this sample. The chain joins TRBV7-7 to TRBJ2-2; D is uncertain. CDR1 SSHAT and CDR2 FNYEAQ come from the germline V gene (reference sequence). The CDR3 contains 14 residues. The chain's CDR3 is CASSLGQNTGELFF. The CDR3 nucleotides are TGTGCTAGCAGCTTAGGGCAGAACACCGGGGAGCTGTTTTTT.

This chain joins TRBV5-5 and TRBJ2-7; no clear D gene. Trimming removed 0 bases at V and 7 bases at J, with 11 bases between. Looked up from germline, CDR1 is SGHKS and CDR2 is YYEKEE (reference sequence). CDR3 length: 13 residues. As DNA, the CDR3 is TGTGCCAGCAGCTTGGATCGGAGTAGAGAGCAGTACTTC. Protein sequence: CASSLDRSREQYF.